Given below is one T cell receptor (beta chain) in context. The antigen remains unidentified. These data come from a study of cytomegalovirus exposure and HLA in healthy donors. General study points: In a later analysis, HLA-associated beta chains showed higher expansion and lower generation probabilities than comparable chains. Relative to the 666-donor mean, N-insertions were reportedly fewer in an Asian-associated ancestry cluster in a later analysis. A missense DCLRE1C variant was associated with V- and J-gene trimming of TCR beta chains in a later analysis, and an independent cohort replicated the association. Across donors, presence/absence analyses took sequencing depth to be roughly uniform.

V gave up 2 bases and J gave up 2 bases, with 8 bases separating them. The CDR3 has 14 amino acids. Germline V CDR1 and CDR2: SGHTA, FQGNSA. PCR primers comprised 60 Vbeta and 13 Jbeta primers. Assay: immunoSEQ multiplex PCR; the TCRdb copy retains only in-frame clones and omits some. The sample lists about 63,000 clones; 70% to 85% were seen once. The origin of this receptor is a woman in her thirties in good health and CMV-seronegative. J is TRBJ2-3 and V is TRBV7-2; D is ambiguous. The sample taken for sequencing was PBMCs. In DNA, the CDR3 is TGTACCAGCAGCTTACGGAGTACCACAGATACGCAGTATTTT. Translating it yields CTSSLRSTTDTQYF. Full variable domain (missing parts from reference TRBV7-2 and TRBJ2-3): GAGVSQSPSNKVTEKGKDVELRCDPISGHTALYWYRQSLGQGLEFLIYFQGNSAPDKSGLPSDRFSAERTGGSVSTLTIQRTQQEDSAVYLCTSSLRSTTDTQYFGPGTRLTVL.